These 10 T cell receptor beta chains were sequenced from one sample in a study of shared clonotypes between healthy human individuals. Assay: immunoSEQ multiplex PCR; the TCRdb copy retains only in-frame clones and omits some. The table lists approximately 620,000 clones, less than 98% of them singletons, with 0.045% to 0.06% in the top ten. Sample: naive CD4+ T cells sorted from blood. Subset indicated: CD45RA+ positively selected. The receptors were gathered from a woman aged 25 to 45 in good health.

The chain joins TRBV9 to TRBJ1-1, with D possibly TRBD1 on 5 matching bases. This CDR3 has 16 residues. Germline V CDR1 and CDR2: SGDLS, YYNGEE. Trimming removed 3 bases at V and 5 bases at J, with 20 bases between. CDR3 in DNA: TGTGCCAGCAGCGAGCTAACAGGTATTCTATATACTGAAGCTTTCTTT. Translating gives CASSELTGILYTEAFF.

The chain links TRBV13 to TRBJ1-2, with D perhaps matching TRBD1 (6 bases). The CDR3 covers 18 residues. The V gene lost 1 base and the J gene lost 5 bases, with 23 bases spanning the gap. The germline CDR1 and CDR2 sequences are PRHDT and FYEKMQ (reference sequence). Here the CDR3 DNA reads TGTGCCAGCAGCTTAGTCGGGCCAGGGGAACTCGGAAGGTATGGCTACACCTTC. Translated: CASSLVGPGELGRYGYTF.

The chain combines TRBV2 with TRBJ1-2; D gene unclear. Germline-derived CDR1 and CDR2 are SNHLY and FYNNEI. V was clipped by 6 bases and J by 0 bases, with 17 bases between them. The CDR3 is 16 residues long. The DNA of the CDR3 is TGTGCCAGCAGAAAAGAAGACGGCCGGGCTAACTATGGCTACACCTTC. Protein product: CASRKEDGRANYGYTF.

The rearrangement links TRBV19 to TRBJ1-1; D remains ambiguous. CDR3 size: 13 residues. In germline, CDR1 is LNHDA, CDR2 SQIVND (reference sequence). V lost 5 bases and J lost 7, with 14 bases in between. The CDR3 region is CASSLPLTDEAFF. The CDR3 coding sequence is TGTGCCAGTAGTTTGCCTCTGACCGATGAAGCTTTCTTT. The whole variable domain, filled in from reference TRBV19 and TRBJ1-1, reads DGGITQSPKYLFRKEGQNVTLSCEQNLNHDAMYWYRQDPGQGLRLIYYSQIVNDFQKGDIAEGYSVSREKKESFPLTVTSAQKNPTAFYLCASSLPLTDEAFFGQGTRLTVV.

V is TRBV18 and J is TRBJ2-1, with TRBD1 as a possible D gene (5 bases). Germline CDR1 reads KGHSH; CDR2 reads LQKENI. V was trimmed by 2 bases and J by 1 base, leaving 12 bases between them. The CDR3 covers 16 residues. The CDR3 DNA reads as TGTGCCAGCTCACCATCTCTGGACAAGTCCTACAATGAGCAGTTCTTC. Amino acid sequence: CASSPSLDKSYNEQFF.

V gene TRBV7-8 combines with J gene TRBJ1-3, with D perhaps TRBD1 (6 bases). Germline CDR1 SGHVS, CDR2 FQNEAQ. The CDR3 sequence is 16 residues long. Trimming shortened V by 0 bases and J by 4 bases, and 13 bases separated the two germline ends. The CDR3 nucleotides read TGTGCCAGCAGCTTAGCGCCGCGGGGGCGAGGAAACACCATATATTTT. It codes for CASSLAPRGRGNTIYF.

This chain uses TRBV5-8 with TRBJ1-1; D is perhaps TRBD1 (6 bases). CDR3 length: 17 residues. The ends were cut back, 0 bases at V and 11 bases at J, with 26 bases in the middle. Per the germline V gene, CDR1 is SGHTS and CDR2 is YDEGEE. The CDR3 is CASSLELSGGAPGIAFF. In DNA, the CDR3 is TGTGCCAGCAGCTTGGAATTGAGCGGGGGCGCGCCGGGTATCGCTTTCTTT.

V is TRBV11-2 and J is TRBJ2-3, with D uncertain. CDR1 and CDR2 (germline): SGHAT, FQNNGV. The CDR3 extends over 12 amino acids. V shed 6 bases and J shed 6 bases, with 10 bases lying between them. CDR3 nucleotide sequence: TGTGCCAGCAGGGCGGTGGCGGATACGCAGTATTTT. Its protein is CASRAVADTQYF.

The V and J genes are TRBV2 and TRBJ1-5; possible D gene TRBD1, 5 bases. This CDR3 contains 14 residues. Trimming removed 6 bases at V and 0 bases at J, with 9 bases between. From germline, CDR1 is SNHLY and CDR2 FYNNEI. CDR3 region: CASRGDGSNQPQHF. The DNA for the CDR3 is TGTGCCAGCAGAGGGGACGGTAGCAATCAGCCCCAGCATTTT.

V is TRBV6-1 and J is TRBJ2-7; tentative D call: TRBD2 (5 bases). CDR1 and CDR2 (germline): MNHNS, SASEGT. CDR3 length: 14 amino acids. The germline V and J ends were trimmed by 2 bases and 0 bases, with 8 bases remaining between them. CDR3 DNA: TGTGCCAGCAGTGAAATCGGGGTCTCCTACGAGCAGTACTTC. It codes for CASSEIGVSYEQYF.